This T cell receptor beta chain was found in a study of tumor-infiltrating lymphocytes in localized non-small cell lung cancer. Sequencing was performed with immunoSEQ multiplex PCR; in TCRdb, only in-frame clones are kept and a portion is missing. The table shows some 7,800 clones, with around 77% occurring only once. Germline CDR1 reads SEHNR; CDR2 reads FQNEAQ (reference sequence). The CDR3 length is 12 residues. V was clipped by 4 bases and J by 6 bases, with 10 bases between them. Regarding this clone: Its antigen is unknown.

General observations from the study: Tumor T-cell fraction was not associated with recurrence-free survival. Not all patients were TCR sequenced, owing to tissue quantity. Immunotypes IM1 and IM2 had similar TCR-derived T-cell fractions.

This sequence joins TRBV7-9 and TRBJ2-7, with D tentatively TRBD1 (6 bases). The sample taken for sequencing was lung tumor tissue. The source of this sequence is a human donor with non-small cell lung cancer. In nucleotides, the CDR3 is TGTGCCAGCAGCTATACACAGGGCGAGCAGTACTTC. This sequence encodes CASSYTQGEQYF.